The rows below give T cell receptor beta chains drawn from one sample of a study of cytomegalovirus exposure and HLA in healthy donors. The data were produced by immunoSEQ multiplex PCR, yet TCRdb's version contains in-frame clones alone and is incomplete. The sample includes approximately 190,000 clones, 85% to 90% of them seen just once. Sequencing was done on a sample of PBMCs. The receptors originated from a man aged 25 to 40 in good health and CMV-seronegative. Each CDR3 is given with its conserved first and last residue. Fields, in order: CDR3 protein, CDR3 DNA, CDR3 length, clone size, J gene, D gene, V gene. D genes are given only for firm matches. For some rows the clone size is stated as once, few or many, or as a class when expanded; others skip it.

CDR3 protein: CAWSLGQNQPQHF; CDR3 DNA: TGTGCCTGGAGTCTCGGACAGAATCAGCCCCAGCATTTT; CDR3 length: 13; clone size: few; J gene: TRBJ1-5; D gene: -; V gene: TRBV30
CDR3 protein: CASSDAGGRGNTEAFF; CDR3 DNA: TGTGCCAGCAGTGACGCCGGGGGGCGTGGGAACACTGAAGCTTTCTTT; CDR3 length: 16; clone size: -; J gene: TRBJ1-1; D gene: -; V gene: TRBV2
CDR3 protein: CASSLTRGTGFYNSPLHF; CDR3 DNA: TGTGCCAGCAGTCTAACCCGGGGGACAGGTTTTTATAATTCACCCCTCCACTTT; CDR3 length: 18; clone size: -; J gene: TRBJ1-6; D gene: TRBD1; V gene: TRBV28
CDR3 protein: CASSIRQNLGNTIYF; CDR3 DNA: TGTGCCAGTAGTATTCGCCAGAACCTTGGAAACACCATATATTTT; CDR3 length: 15; clone size: once; J gene: TRBJ1-3; D gene: -; V gene: TRBV19
CDR3 protein: CASSFSPDRVSDTQYF; CDR3 DNA: TGCGCCAGCAGCTTTTCCCCGGACAGGGTTTCAGATACGCAGTATTTT; CDR3 length: 16; clone size: -; J gene: TRBJ2-3; D gene: TRBD1; V gene: TRBV5-1
CDR3 protein: CASSYSGVESYTF; CDR3 DNA: TGTGCCAGCAGTTACTCAGGGGTCGAGAGCTACACCTTC; CDR3 length: 13; clone size: -; J gene: TRBJ1-2; D gene: -; V gene: TRBV6-6
CDR3 protein: CASSYAGGNMNTEAFF; CDR3 DNA: TGTGCCAGCAGTTACGCAGGGGGGAATATGAACACTGAAGCTTTCTTT; CDR3 length: 16; clone size: -; J gene: TRBJ1-1; D gene: TRBD1; V gene: TRBV6-5
CDR3 protein: CASSPSDIRGYGYTF; CDR3 DNA: TGTGCCAGTAGTCCCTCGGACATTAGGGGCTATGGCTACACCTTC; CDR3 length: 15; clone size: -; J gene: TRBJ1-2; D gene: -; V gene: TRBV19
CDR3 protein: CASSSFKARAGRNYEQYF; CDR3 DNA: TGTGCCAGCAGTAGTTTTAAGGCGCGGGCGGGCCGCAACTACGAGCAGTACTTC; CDR3 length: 18; clone size: -; J gene: TRBJ2-7; D gene: -; V gene: TRBV21-1
CDR3 protein: CASSPRGGENSGELFF; CDR3 DNA: TGTGCCAGCAGCCCCCGGGGAGGGGAGAATTCCGGGGAGCTGTTTTTT; CDR3 length: 16; clone size: -; J gene: TRBJ2-2; D gene: TRBD2; V gene: TRBV5-4
CDR3 protein: CASSLGAVNTEAFF; CDR3 DNA: TGCGCCAGCAGCTTAGGGGCTGTGAACACTGAAGCTTTCTTT; CDR3 length: 14; clone size: -; J gene: TRBJ1-1; D gene: -; V gene: TRBV5-1
CDR3 protein: CASSSPRLGPETQYF; CDR3 DNA: TGTGCCAGCAGCTCGCCCCGACTAGGCCCAGAGACCCAGTACTTC; CDR3 length: 15; clone size: -; J gene: TRBJ2-5; D gene: -; V gene: TRBV5-4
CDR3 protein: CASSQDRGGGKETQYF; CDR3 DNA: TGCGCCAGCAGCCAAGACAGGGGCGGGGGTAAAGAGACCCAGTACTTC; CDR3 length: 16; clone size: -; J gene: TRBJ2-5; D gene: -; V gene: TRBV4-1
CDR3 protein: CASSLDPPTRGTDTQYF; CDR3 DNA: TGCGCCAGCAGCTTGGACCCGCCGACTAGAGGCACAGATACGCAGTATTTT; CDR3 length: 17; clone size: -; J gene: TRBJ2-3; D gene: -; V gene: TRBV5-1
CDR3 protein: CASSPGQTSTDTQYF; CDR3 DNA: TGTGCCAGTAGTCCCGGACAGACTAGCACAGATACGCAGTATTTT; CDR3 length: 15; clone size: -; J gene: TRBJ2-3; D gene: -; V gene: TRBV19
CDR3 protein: CASRGTGRYEQYF; CDR3 DNA: TGTGCCAGTAGGGGGACAGGGCGGTACGAGCAGTACTTC; CDR3 length: 13; clone size: once; J gene: TRBJ2-7; D gene: TRBD1; V gene: TRBV19
CDR3 protein: CASSKAGSTDTQYF; CDR3 DNA: TGTGCCAGCAGTAAGGCAGGGTCCACAGATACGCAGTATTTT; CDR3 length: 14; clone size: -; J gene: TRBJ2-3; D gene: -; V gene: TRBV6-5
CDR3 protein: CASSLPTGYGNTIYF; CDR3 DNA: TGTGCCAGCAGCTTGCCGACAGGGTATGGAAACACCATATATTTT; CDR3 length: 15; clone size: -; J gene: TRBJ1-3; D gene: TRBD1; V gene: TRBV5-4
CDR3 protein: CASSLDGNTIYF; CDR3 DNA: TGCGCCAGCAGCTTGGACGGGAACACCATATATTTT; CDR3 length: 12; clone size: -; J gene: TRBJ1-3; D gene: -; V gene: TRBV5-1
CDR3 protein: CAWSRSGANVLTF; CDR3 DNA: TGTGCCTGGAGTCGGAGTGGGGCCAACGTCCTGACTTTC; CDR3 length: 13; clone size: -; J gene: TRBJ2-6; D gene: -; V gene: TRBV30
CDR3 protein: CASSGQARDTQYF; CDR3 DNA: TGTGCCAGCAGTGGACAGGCGCGAGATACGCAGTATTTT; CDR3 length: 13; clone size: once; J gene: TRBJ2-3; D gene: -; V gene: TRBV6-1
CDR3 protein: CASSLVGQGAGETQYF; CDR3 DNA: TGTGCCAGCAGCTTAGTGGGACAGGGGGCTGGGGAGACCCAGTACTTC; CDR3 length: 16; clone size: -; J gene: TRBJ2-5; D gene: TRBD1; V gene: TRBV7-2
CDR3 protein: CASSIGDGYEQYF; CDR3 DNA: TGTGCTAGCAGCATCGGAGATGGCTACGAGCAGTACTTC; CDR3 length: 13; clone size: -; J gene: TRBJ2-7; D gene: -; V gene: TRBV7-7
CDR3 protein: CASSEGNSSPLHF; CDR3 DNA: TGTGCCAGCAGCGAGGGGAATAGTTCACCCCTCCACTTT; CDR3 length: 13; clone size: -; J gene: TRBJ1-6; D gene: -; V gene: TRBV9
CDR3 protein: CASSPGGTSNYEQYF; CDR3 DNA: TGTGCCAGCAGCCCCGGGGGGACTAGCAACTACGAGCAGTACTTC; CDR3 length: 15; clone size: -; J gene: TRBJ2-7; D gene: TRBD2; V gene: TRBV7-2
CDR3 protein: CASSPGQGLTYEQYF; CDR3 DNA: TGTGCCAGCAGCCCCGGACAGGGGTTGACCTACGAGCAGTACTTC; CDR3 length: 15; clone size: -; J gene: TRBJ2-7; D gene: TRBD1; V gene: TRBV7-6
CDR3 protein: CASSIPGGGQPQHF; CDR3 DNA: TGTGCCAGTAGTATTCCGGGGGGCGGGCAGCCCCAGCATTTT; CDR3 length: 14; clone size: -; J gene: TRBJ1-5; D gene: -; V gene: TRBV19